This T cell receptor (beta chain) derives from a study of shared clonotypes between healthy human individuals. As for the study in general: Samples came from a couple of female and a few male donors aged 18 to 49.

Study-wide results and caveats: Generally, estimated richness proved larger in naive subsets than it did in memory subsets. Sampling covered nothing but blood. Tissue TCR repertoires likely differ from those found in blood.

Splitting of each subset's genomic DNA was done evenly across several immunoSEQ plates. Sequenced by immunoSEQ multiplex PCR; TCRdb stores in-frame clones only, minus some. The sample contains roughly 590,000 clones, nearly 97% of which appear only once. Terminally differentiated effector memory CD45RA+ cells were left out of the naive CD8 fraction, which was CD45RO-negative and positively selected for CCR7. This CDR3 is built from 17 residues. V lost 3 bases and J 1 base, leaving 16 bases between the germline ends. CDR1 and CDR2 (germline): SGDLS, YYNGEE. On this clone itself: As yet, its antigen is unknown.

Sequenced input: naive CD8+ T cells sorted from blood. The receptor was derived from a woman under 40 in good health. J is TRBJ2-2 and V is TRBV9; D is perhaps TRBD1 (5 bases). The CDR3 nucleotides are TGTGCCAGCAGCGCAGGCGACTTGGGGCTGAACACCGGGGAGCTGTTTTTT. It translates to CASSAGDLGLNTGELFF.